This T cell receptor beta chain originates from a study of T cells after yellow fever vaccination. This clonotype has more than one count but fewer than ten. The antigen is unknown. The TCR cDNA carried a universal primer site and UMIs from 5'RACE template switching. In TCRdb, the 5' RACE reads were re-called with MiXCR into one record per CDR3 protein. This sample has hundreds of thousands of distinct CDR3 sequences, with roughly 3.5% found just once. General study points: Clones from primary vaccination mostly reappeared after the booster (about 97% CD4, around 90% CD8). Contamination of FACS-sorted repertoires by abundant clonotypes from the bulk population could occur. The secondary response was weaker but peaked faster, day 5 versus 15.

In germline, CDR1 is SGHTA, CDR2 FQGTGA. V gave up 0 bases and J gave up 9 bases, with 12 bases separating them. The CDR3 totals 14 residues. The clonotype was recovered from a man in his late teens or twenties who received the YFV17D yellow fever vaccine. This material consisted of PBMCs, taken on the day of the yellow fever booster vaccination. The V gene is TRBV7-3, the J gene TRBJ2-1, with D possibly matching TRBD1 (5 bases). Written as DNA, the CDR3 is TGTGCCAGCAGCTTAACAGGGTTAAGGGGTGAGCAGTTCTTC. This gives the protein CASSLTGLRGEQFF.